The entry that follows covers one TCR beta chain sequence. The antigen is undetermined. The sample is drawn from a study of T cell responses to AZD1222 COVID-19 vaccine. Overall study results and limits: The peak T cell response came first, and repertoires were sampled only after it. Seropositive at baseline were only a handful of AZD1222 recipients.

J was trimmed by 2 bases and V by 2 bases; bases with no gene match: 1. Germline values: CDR1 SGHRS, CDR2 YFSETQ. The CDR3 consists of 15 residues. This table comes from immunoSEQ multiplex PCR, and its TCRdb copy is limited to in-frame clones, with some not included. The sample includes over 120,000 clones, around 92% seen only once; the top ten take under 3.5%. The material was peripheral blood, obtained 28 days after the second AZD1222 dose. This TCR was sampled from an adult who received the AZD1222 COVID-19 vaccine. The J gene is TRBJ2-6, the V gene TRBV5-1; 7 bases are shared with TRBD1. CDR3 sequence reads: CASSLQGTGANVLTF. CDR3 DNA: TGCGCCAGCAGCTTACAGGGGACTGGGGCCAACGTCCTGACTTTC.